The T cell receptor beta chain under discussion was sequenced for a study of sequential checkpoint blockade in melanoma. Sequencing used immunoSEQ multiplex PCR; TCRdb keeps in-frame clones, though not all of them. The table shows more than 15,000 clones, with around 80% occurring only once. Noted treatment: randomized to nivolumab then ipilimumab (arm A) or the reverse (arm B). DNA-damaging chemotherapy had not been given to any patient beforehand. The CDR3 runs to 14 residues. Deletions cut 4 bases from V and 4 bases from J, with 13 bases between. Germline V gives CDR1 MDHEN, CDR2 SYDVKM. The material was CD8+ T cells sorted from blood (inferred from file names), obtained from a patient given nivolumab and ipilimumab in sequence. This clonotype was obtained from a human donor with melanoma. The chain has TRBV28 and TRBJ1-2, with D maybe TRBD1 (5 bases). This CDR3 is CASSSTVPFYGYTF. In DNA, the CDR3 is TGTGCCAGCAGTTCGACAGTACCCTTCTATGGCTACACCTTC.